This T cell receptor (beta chain) is from a study of T cell responses to AZD1222 COVID-19 vaccine. Study-level results: Baseline serostatus was positive in only a handful of AZD1222 recipients. Spike regions recognized by vaccine-associated CD4 TCRs spanned the protein, led by 160-218 and 743-854.

Clones were read by immunoSEQ multiplex PCR, and TCRdb kept only the in-frame ones, dropping some. Of some 95,000 clones listed, roughly 91% are singletons. Germline V gives CDR1 LGHDT, CDR2 YNNKEL (reference sequence). The length of the CDR3 is 13 residues. V dropped 2 bases and J dropped 4 bases, with 6 bases sitting between them. Remarks on this clone: Its matching antigen is unknown.

This receptor was obtained from an adult in good health. The source was peripheral blood, collected on day 0 of MenACWY control vaccination. The chain employs TRBV3-1 (or the pseudogene TRBV3-2) and TRBJ1-3; no reliable D call. CDR3 nucleotide sequence: TGTGCCAGCAGCCAACTTAAAGGAAACACCATATATTTT. Amino acids: CASSQLKGNTIYF.